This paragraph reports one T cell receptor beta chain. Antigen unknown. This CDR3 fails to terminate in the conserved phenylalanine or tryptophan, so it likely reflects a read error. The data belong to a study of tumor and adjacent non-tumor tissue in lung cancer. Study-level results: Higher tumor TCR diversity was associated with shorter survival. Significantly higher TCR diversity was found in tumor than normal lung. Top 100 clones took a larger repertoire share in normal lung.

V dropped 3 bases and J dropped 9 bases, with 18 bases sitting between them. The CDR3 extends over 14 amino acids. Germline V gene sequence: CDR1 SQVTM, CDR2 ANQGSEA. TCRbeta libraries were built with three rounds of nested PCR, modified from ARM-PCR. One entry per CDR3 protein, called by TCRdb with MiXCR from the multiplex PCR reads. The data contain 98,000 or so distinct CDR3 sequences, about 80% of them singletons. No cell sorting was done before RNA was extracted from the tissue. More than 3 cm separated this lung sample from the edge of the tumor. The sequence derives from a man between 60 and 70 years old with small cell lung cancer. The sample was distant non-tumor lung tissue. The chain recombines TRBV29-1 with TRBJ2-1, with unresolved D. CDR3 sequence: CSVEPQDAPGEQFL. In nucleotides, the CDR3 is TGCAGCGTTGAGCCCCAGGACGCCCCCGGTGAGCAGTTCCTC.